Each of the 30 T cell receptor beta chains below was sequenced from the same sample in a study of CD8+ T cells in alopecia areata. As to treatment: oral pan-JAK inhibitor, 5-10 mg twice daily. Sequencing templates came from extracted RNA that was reverse transcribed into cDNA. Sequencing used immunoSEQ multiplex PCR; TCRdb keeps in-frame clones, though not all of them. The table has about 250,000 clones, roughly 60% seen once. The starting material was CD4+ T cells sorted from blood, obtained around week 52, from a patient treated with tofacitinib. These receptors were taken from a human donor with alopecia areata.

This clone has more than one count but fewer than ten. The chain is built from TRBV5-1 and TRBJ2-1; D ambiguous. Germline-derived CDR1 and CDR2 are SGHRS and YFSETQ. V was trimmed by 3 bases and J by 0 bases, leaving 7 bases between them. This CDR3 has 14 amino acids. The CDR3 sequence is CASSSQSSYNEQFF. The CDR3, as DNA: TGCGCCAGCAGCTCGCAGAGCTCCTACAATGAGCAGTTCTTC.

The rearrangement joins TRBV30 to TRBJ1-5; no clear D gene. Germline V CDR1 and CDR2: GTSNPN, SVGIG (reference sequence). The CDR3 has 14 residues. Trimming took 2 bases from V and 11 from J, leaving 19 bases between them. Here the CDR3 reads CAWSQQPRGHAQHF. DNA of the CDR3: TGTGCCTGGAGTCAACAGCCACGGGGTCATGCCCAGCATTTT.

V usage is TRBV29-1 and J usage is TRBJ1-6; possibly TRBD1 for D (6 bases). Germline CDR1 is SQVTM and CDR2 is ANQGSEA. V dropped 6 bases and J dropped 5 bases, with 11 bases sitting between them. The CDR3 runs to 13 residues. The CDR3 is CSVRGSDNSPLHF. CDR3 DNA: TGCAGCGTAAGGGGGTCGGATAATTCACCCCTCCACTTT.

The V and J genes are TRBV25-1 and TRBJ2-1; 11 nucleotides match TRBD2. J lost 8 bases, V lost 3 bases, and 15 bases had no gene match. CDR3 size: 18 residues. Germline loops: CDR1 MGHDK, CDR2 SYGVNS. The CDR3 nucleotides are TGTGCCAGCAGTGATTCCTCCGTACTAGCGGGAGAGAAGGATGAGCAGTTCTTC. This codes for CASSDSSVLAGEKDEQFF.

In its sample, this clone was seen once. In DNA form, the CDR3 reads TGTGCCAGCAGTGAAGGACAGGTCAACACTGAAGCTTTCTTT. Its protein is CASSEGQVNTEAFF. The chain combines TRBV25-1 with TRBJ1-1; 7 bases agree with TRBD1. Germline values: CDR1 MGHDK, CDR2 SYGVNS. After removal of 2 bases from V and 2 bases from J, the junction contained 2 bases not matched to a gene. The CDR3 has 14 residues.

The rearrangement links TRBV19 to TRBJ2-3, with 9 bases lining up with TRBD1. Germline V CDR1 and CDR2: LNHDA, SQIVND (reference sequence). J gave up 3 bases and V 6 bases, and 10 bases lay outside the gene matches. The CDR3 is 16 residues long. CDR3 protein: CASRSTGGAGTDTQYF. As DNA, the CDR3 is TGTGCCAGTAGGTCTACAGGGGGCGCGGGTACAGATACGCAGTATTTT.

The rearrangement joins TRBV30 to TRBJ2-1, with D tentatively TRBD1 (6 bases). Trimming cost V 3 bases and J 4 bases, with 16 bases left between them. CDR1 and CDR2 (germline): GTSNPN, SVGIG (reference sequence). The CDR3 covers 15 residues. CDR3 amino acids: CAWSERQEYYNEQFF. CDR3 nucleotide sequence: TGTGCCTGGAGCGAACGACAGGAGTATTACAATGAGCAGTTCTTC.

The chain recombines TRBV25-1 with TRBJ1-2, with D uncertain. The V gene's germline CDR1 is MGHDK and CDR2 SYGVNS. Trimming removed 2 bases at V and 7 bases at J, with 14 bases between. The CDR3 contains 14 residues. CDR3: CASSEAGSTGGYTF. The CDR3 DNA is TGTGCCAGCAGTGAAGCTGGCAGTACTGGTGGCTACACCTTC.

The J gene is TRBJ2-5, the V gene TRBV2, with D uncertain. The CDR3 length is 13 residues. CDR1 is SNHLY, CDR2 FYNNEI, per germline. The ends were cut back, 6 bases at V and 5 bases at J, with 13 bases in the middle. The CDR3 here is CASRSAPGETQYF. DNA for the CDR3: TGTGCCAGCAGGAGCGCTCCTGGGGAGACCCAGTACTTC.

The rearrangement uses TRBV27 and TRBJ2-7; D is unresolved. Germline-derived CDR1 and CDR2 are MNHEY and SMNVEV (reference sequence). V was clipped by 8 bases and J by 0 bases, with 11 bases between them. This CDR3 comprises 13 residues. CDR3 sequence: CASQRANSYEQYF. The CDR3 region has the DNA TGTGCCAGCCAGCGCGCAAACTCCTACGAGCAGTACTTC.

This clone was observed many times. The V and J genes are TRBV27 and TRBJ1-1; D is unresolved. Trimming removed 5 bases at V and 4 bases at J, with 14 bases between. Germline V gives CDR1 MNHEY, CDR2 SMNVEV (reference sequence). The CDR3 extends over 14 amino acids. The CDR3 DNA is TGTGCCAGCAGTCCCTTTGCCCTTATCACTGAAGCTTTCTTT. Translating it yields CASSPFALITEAFF.

The genes are TRBV29-1 and TRBJ1-1; a weak D match, TRBD1 (6 bases). V lost 6 bases to trimming and J lost 11 bases, with 16 bases between them. This CDR3 has 11 residues. Per germline, CDR1 SQVTM and CDR2 ANQGSEA. The CDR3 DNA is TGCAGCGTGGAGAGGGGGGCTGGGGCTTTCTTT. This translates into CSVERGAGAFF.

V usage is TRBV4-2 and J usage is TRBJ2-5, with TRBD1 as a possible D gene (5 bases). V was clipped by 2 bases and J by 3 bases, with 10 bases between them. This CDR3 is 14 amino acids long. CDR1 and CDR2 from the germline V gene are LGHNA and YNFKEQ. Written as DNA, the CDR3 is TGTGCCAGCAGCCAACCAGGGCTAGAAGAGACCCAGTACTTC. It codes for CASSQPGLEETQYF.

This clone was found once. The V and J genes are TRBV2 and TRBJ1-6, with D maybe TRBD1 (6 bases). Trimming took 6 bases from V and 6 from J, leaving 12 bases between them. Germline V gene lookup returns CDR1 SNHLY and CDR2 FYNNEI. There are 14 residues in the CDR3. The CDR3 nucleotides read TGTGCCAGCAGCGTGGACAGACTTAATTCACCCCTCCACTTT. Its translation: CASSVDRLNSPLHF.

The CDR3 DNA follows: TGTGCCATCAGTGAGGGGGGACAGGGGGCCAATAGCAATCAGCCCCAGCATTTT. This codes for CAISEGGQGANSNQPQHF. This sequence joins TRBV10-3 and TRBJ1-5; 12 bases align to TRBD1. CDR1 and CDR2 from the germline V gene are ENHRY and SYGVKD. The CDR3 sequence is 18 residues long. Germline trimming cut 2 bases from V and 0 bases from J; bases unmatched to any gene: 5.

J is TRBJ1-2 and V is TRBV30; 7 positions match TRBD1. V dropped 2 bases and J dropped 4; count of bases not matched to a gene: 10. This CDR3 is 15 amino acids long. The germline V gene encodes CDR1 GTSNPN and CDR2 SVGIG (reference sequence). DNA for the CDR3: TGTGCCTGGAGTTTCGGACAGGCGGGGGGCTATGGCTACACCTTC. Translating gives CAWSFGQAGGYGYTF. The entire variable domain, with the rest obtained from reference TRBV30 and TRBJ1-2, is as follows: SQTIHQWPATLVQPVGSPLSLECTVEGTSNPNLYWYRQAAGRGLQLLFYSVGIGQISSEVPQNLSASRPQDRQFILSSKKLLLSDSGFYLCAWSFGQAGGYGYTFGSGTRLTVV.

V usage is TRBV29-1 and J usage is TRBJ1-4, with D tentatively TRBD1 (6 bases). V lost 4 bases and J 8 bases, leaving 14 bases between the germline ends. CDR1 and CDR2 from the germline V gene are SQVTM and ANQGSEA. This CDR3 contains 13 residues. CDR3 loop: CSVGKQGNEKLFF. The CDR3, as DNA: TGCAGCGTTGGAAAACAGGGCAACGAAAAACTGTTTTTT.

This chain uses TRBV7-3 with TRBJ2-5; 8 positions match TRBD2. The V gene end was trimmed by 5 bases and the J gene end by 5 bases; junction bases not matched to a gene: 7. CDR3 length equals 14 residues. Germline values: CDR1 SGHTA, CDR2 FQGTGA. The CDR3 bases are TGTGCCAGCAGCCCCGGGAGGGATGACGAGACCCAGTACTTC. Translation: CASSPGRDDETQYF.

The gene calls are TRBV5-1 and TRBJ1-6, with TRBD1 as a possible D gene (6 bases). This CDR3 is 12 amino acids long. Deletions cut 7 bases from V and 8 bases from J, with 10 bases between. Germline CDR1 SGHRS, CDR2 YFSETQ. CDR3 residues: CASRTDYSPLHF. CDR3 sequence (DNA): TGCGCCAGCCGGACAGACTATTCACCCCTCCACTTT.

The sample holds a few counts of this clone. CDR3 sequence: CASTSGGPTDTQYF. The DNA for the CDR3 is TGTGCCAGCACGTCCGGCGGACCCACAGATACGCAGTATTTT. The rearrangement uses TRBV7-9 and TRBJ2-3; D not resolved. Germline-derived CDR1 and CDR2 are SEHNR and FQNEAQ (reference sequence). The CDR3 is 14 residues long. The V end lost 7 bases, the J end lost 2 bases, and 13 bases lay between the germline ends.

CDR3 DNA: TGTGCCAGCAGCAGGGACAGTGGATATGGCTACACCTTC. This encodes CASSRDSGYGYTF. The chain is built from TRBV9 and TRBJ1-2; 7 bases map to TRBD1. Germline CDR1 is SGDLS and CDR2 is YYNGEE. The CDR3 is 13 residues long. After removal of 4 bases from V and 5 bases from J, the junction contained 5 bases not matched to a gene.

A note on this clone: Other DNA sequences within the sample encode an identical CDR3. The genes are TRBV5-1 and TRBJ1-6; D is ambiguous. Deletions cut 2 bases from V and 7 bases from J, with 7 bases between. The germline gives CDR1 SGHRS, CDR2 YFSETQ. The CDR3 sequence is 13 residues long. In DNA, the CDR3 is TGCGCCAGCAGCTTAGGTGAAAATTCACCCCTCCACTTT. Protein product: CASSLGENSPLHF.

This sequence joins TRBV5-1 and TRBJ2-5; 9 bases agree with TRBD1. Per the germline V gene, CDR1 is SGHRS and CDR2 is YFSETQ. The CDR3 spans 14 residues. After removal of 4 bases from V and 2 bases from J, the junction contained 3 bases not matched to a gene. CDR3 nucleotides: TGCGCCAGCAGCGCCGGGACAGGGCAAGAGACCCAGTACTTC. Protein product: CASSAGTGQETQYF. Filled out from reference TRBV5-1 and TRBJ2-5, the complete variable domain reads KAGVTQTPRYLIKTRGQQVTLSCSPISGHRSVSWYQQTPGQGLQFLFEYFSETQRNKGNFPGRFSGRQFSNSRSEMNVSTLELGDSALYLCASSAGTGQETQYFGPGTRLLVL.

This clone has a single count. The V gene is TRBV5-1, the J gene TRBJ1-1, with D hard to call. Germline V gene sequence: CDR1 SGHRS, CDR2 YFSETQ. V was pared by 7 bases and J by 0 bases, with 10 bases between. CDR3 length: 13 amino acids. The CDR3 DNA follows: TGCGCCAGCCGGGAGAGAATGAACACTGAAGCTTTCTTT. Translated, it gives CASRERMNTEAFF.

This clone showed up just a few times. This sequence joins TRBV30 and TRBJ1-1; D is possibly TRBD1 (6 bases). The length of the CDR3 is 13 residues. Germline V gene sequence: CDR1 GTSNPN, CDR2 SVGIG (reference sequence). V gave up 5 bases and J gave up 0 bases, with 10 bases separating them. CDR3 nucleotides: TGTGCCTGGGGCTGGGGGCTGAACACTGAAGCTTTCTTT. Translated, it gives CAWGWGLNTEAFF.

V is TRBV11-2 and J is TRBJ2-3; D is possibly TRBD2 (6 bases). The CDR3 is 15 residues long. Trimming shortened V by 6 bases and J by 2 bases, and 15 bases separated the two germline ends. Germline V gene data show CDR1 as SGHAT and CDR2 as FQNNGV. CDR3 region: CASRPTGTFTDTQYF. Written as DNA, the CDR3 is TGTGCCAGCAGACCAACCGGGACTTTCACAGATACGCAGTATTTT.

V gene TRBV15 combines with J gene TRBJ1-2; D ambiguous. The CDR3 has 13 amino acids. V was pared by 1 base and J by 2 bases, with 5 bases between. Germline V lookup: CDR1 LNHNV, CDR2 YYDKDF (reference sequence). CDR3 in amino acids: CATSRAQNYGYTF. CDR3 coding DNA: TGTGCCACCAGCAGAGCACAGAACTATGGCTACACCTTC.

This sequence joins TRBV29-1 and TRBJ2-3; D uncertain. V was cut by 7 bases and J by 1 base, with 6 bases left in between. The CDR3 loop spans 11 amino acids. CDR1 and CDR2 (germline): SQVTM, ANQGSEA. In nucleotides, the CDR3 is TGCAGCGCTGGACGCACAGATACGCAGTATTTT. Translation gives CSAGRTDTQYF.

The CDR3 nucleotides read TGTGCCTGGAGTCCACAGGGATATCAGCCCCAGCATTTT. It codes for CAWSPQGYQPQHF. The gene calls are TRBV30 and TRBJ1-5; possible D gene TRBD1, 6 bases. The CDR3 totals 13 residues. The V end was cut by 2 bases, the J end by 5 bases, with 10 bases between. Germline lookup yields CDR1 GTSNPN and CDR2 SVGIG (reference sequence). Using reference TRBV30 and TRBJ1-5 for the parts outside the CDR3, the full variable domain is SQTIHQWPATLVQPVGSPLSLECTVEGTSNPNLYWYRQAAGRGLQLLFYSVGIGQISSEVPQNLSASRPQDRQFILSSKKLLLSDSGFYLCAWSPQGYQPQHFGDGTRLSIL.

V usage is TRBV2 and J usage is TRBJ2-7; no clear D gene. Germline V gene lookup returns CDR1 SNHLY and CDR2 FYNNEI. This CDR3 has 11 residues. Trimming cost V 6 bases and J 4 bases, with 7 bases left between them. The CDR3 region has the DNA TGTGCCAGCAGAGGACGATACGAGCAGTACTTC. Its translation: CASRGRYEQYF.